These 28 T cell receptor beta chains share one sample of origin, sequenced in a study of shared clonotypes between healthy human individuals. The table came from immunoSEQ multiplex PCR; TCRdb's copy has only in-frame clones and leaves some out. The sample records a few million clones, around 93% being singletons. The sequenced sample was naive CD4+ T cells from PBMCs. Stated subset: CD45RA+ positively selected. The receptors derive from a man aged 18-30 years in good health. Some clones in this sample may be carry-over from other donors' samples.

This clone was seen only a few times. The same CDR3 can be traced to other DNA sequences in this sample. This chain links TRBV2 with TRBJ2-7; D remains unclear. There are 12 residues in the CDR3. From germline, CDR1 is SNHLY and CDR2 FYNNEI. V shed 3 bases and J shed 4 bases, with 7 bases lying between them. CDR3 protein: CASSEVGYEQYF. In DNA form, the CDR3 reads TGTGCCAGCAGTGAGGTCGGATACGAGCAGTACTTC.

V and J are TRBV9 and TRBJ2-4, with D perhaps matching TRBD1 or TRBD2 (6 bases each). V lost 3 bases and J lost 8, with 18 bases in between. The CDR3 runs 15 residues. Per the germline V gene, CDR1 is SGDLS and CDR2 is YYNGEE. This CDR3 reads CASSAAGGLRDIQYF. CDR3 nucleotides: TGTGCCAGCAGCGCTGCCGGGGGCCTGCGGGACATTCAGTACTTC.

The rearrangement uses TRBV30 and TRBJ1-5; 7 nucleotides agree with TRBD1. V trimming: 1 base; J trimming: 4 bases; junction bases outside the gene matches: 10. The CDR3 covers 16 residues. Germline lookup yields CDR1 GTSNPN and CDR2 SVGIG (reference sequence). CDR3 in amino acids: CAWSGGDRAVNQPQHF. The DNA for the CDR3 is TGTGCCTGGAGTGGGGGCGACAGGGCGGTAAATCAGCCCCAGCATTTT. The full variable domain, completed using reference TRBV30 and TRBJ1-5, is SQTIHQWPATLVQPVGSPLSLECTVEGTSNPNLYWYRQAAGRGLQLLFYSVGIGQISSEVPQNLSASRPQDRQFILSSKKLLLSDSGFYLCAWSGGDRAVNQPQHFGDGTRLSIL.

The genes are TRBV30 and TRBJ2-1; 7 bases agree with TRBD2. Per germline, CDR1 GTSNPN and CDR2 SVGIG (reference sequence). This CDR3 has 15 amino acids. Losses at the gene ends were 1 base for V and 3 bases for J; bases not matched to a gene: 6. The DNA of the CDR3 is TGTGCCTGGAGTGGGGCTAGCGGACTCTACAATGAGCAGTTCTTC. Translating gives CAWSGASGLYNEQFF.

The sample holds one count of this clone. The V call is TRBV6-6, the J call TRBJ1-5; perhaps TRBD1 as D (6 bases). Trimming shortened V by 5 bases and J by 4 bases, and 9 bases separated the two germline ends. The CDR3 covers 13 residues. Germline CDR1 reads MNHNY; CDR2 reads SVGAGI (reference sequence). The CDR3 DNA reads as TGTGCCAGCAGTGGGACACTTAATCAGCCCCAGCATTTT. The encoded protein is CASSGTLNQPQHF.

The rearrangement links TRBV9 to TRBJ1-4; D may be TRBD1 (5 bases). This CDR3 contains 14 residues. Per the germline V gene, CDR1 is SGDLS and CDR2 is YYNGEE. V lost 4 bases, J lost 7 bases, and 14 bases lay in between. This CDR3 is CASSPTGFGEKLFF. Here the CDR3 DNA reads TGTGCCAGCAGCCCCACAGGATTCGGTGAAAAACTGTTTTTT.

The J gene is TRBJ2-1, the V gene TRBV19, with D perhaps matching TRBD1 (6 bases). The germline V and J ends were trimmed by 7 bases and 1 base, with 14 bases remaining between them. The CDR3 has 15 residues. Per germline, CDR1 LNHDA and CDR2 SQIVND (reference sequence). The CDR3 nucleotides are TGTGCCAGTAAACAATCAGGGGTTTCCTACAATGAGCAGTTCTTC. Translation: CASKQSGVSYNEQFF.

The chain joins TRBV30 to TRBJ2-7; 7 bases map to TRBD2. This CDR3 contains 15 residues. V lost 2 bases to trimming and J lost 4 bases; unmatched junction nucleotides: 11. Germline V CDR1 and CDR2: GTSNPN, SVGIG (reference sequence). CDR3 residues: CAWSPTRGSKYEQYF. The CDR3 DNA is TGTGCCTGGAGTCCTACGCGGGGGTCCAAATACGAGCAGTACTTC.

Remarks on this clone: Other DNA variants within this sample encode the same CDR3. The chain uses TRBV5-1 and TRBJ2-6; no definite D call. Germline lookup yields CDR1 SGHRS and CDR2 YFSETQ. The CDR3 covers 14 residues. With 2 bases removed from V and 0 bases from J, the gap between germline ends came to 3 bases. In DNA form, the CDR3 reads TGCGCCAGCAGCTTAGACTCTGGGGCCAACGTCCTGACTTTC. It encodes CASSLDSGANVLTF. Complete variable domain (other parts from reference TRBV5-1 and TRBJ2-6): KAGVTQTPRYLIKTRGQQVTLSCSPISGHRSVSWYQQTPGQGLQFLFEYFSETQRNKGNFPGRFSGRQFSNSRSEMNVSTLELGDSALYLCASSLDSGANVLTFGAGSRLTVL.

V and J are TRBV4-3 and TRBJ2-5; 10 nucleotides line up with TRBD1. This CDR3 spans 14 amino acids. Germline V gene lookup returns CDR1 LGHNA and CDR2 YSLEER. The V and J ends lost 4 bases and 4 bases, in that order; junction bases with no gene match: 3. The CDR3 coding sequence is TGCGCCAGCAGCCTTAGGACAGGGGGAGAGACCCAGTACTTC. It codes for CASSLRTGGETQYF.

The genes are TRBV6-5 and TRBJ2-7; possible D gene TRBD2, 5 bases. Germline V gives CDR1 MNHEY, CDR2 SVGAGI. V was pared by 11 bases and J by 7 bases, with 18 bases between. The CDR3 contains 12 residues. Here the CDR3 DNA reads TGTGCCTCTGGAGTGCGGGTTGGGGAGCAGTACTTC. It specifies CASGVRVGEQYF.

The chain has TRBV28 and TRBJ2-4; D possibly corresponds to TRBD1 (6 bases). The CDR3 has 15 residues. V dropped 1 base and J dropped 8 bases, with 15 bases sitting between them. CDR1 is MDHEN, CDR2 SYDVKM, per germline. This CDR3 is CASSLLGTLNDIQYF. The CDR3, as DNA: TGTGCCAGCAGTTTATTAGGGACACTGAACGACATTCAGTACTTC.

This rearrangement joins TRBV6-1 to TRBJ2-3; unclear D gene. Trimming shortened V by 0 bases and J by 1 base, and 5 bases separated the two germline ends. The CDR3 runs to 14 residues. Per germline, CDR1 MNHNS and CDR2 SASEGT. The CDR3 sequence is CASSEALGTDTQYF. The CDR3 DNA is TGTGCCAGCAGTGAAGCCCTCGGCACAGATACGCAGTATTTT.

The rearrangement links TRBV5-4 to TRBJ2-3, with 7 positions matching TRBD1. Germline V gives CDR1 SGHNT, CDR2 YYREEE (reference sequence). The V and J ends lost 4 bases and 2 bases, in that order; junction bases with no gene match: 4. CDR3 length equals 14 residues. DNA for the CDR3: TGTGCCAGCAGCACGACAGGGTCCACAGATACGCAGTATTTT. Translation gives CASSTTGSTDTQYF.

CDR3 sequence: CASSLRGGRNTGELFF. In DNA form, the CDR3 reads TGTGCCAGCAGCTTAAGGGGCGGGAGAAACACCGGGGAGCTGTTTTTT. The chain employs TRBV11-3 and TRBJ2-2; 7 nucleotides agree with TRBD2. The CDR3 is 16 residues long. In germline, CDR1 is SGHNT, CDR2 YENEEA. V was pared by 2 bases and J by 2 bases, with 5 bases of the junction left unmatched.

This sequence joins TRBV4-3 and TRBJ1-2; D may be TRBD1 (5 bases). This CDR3 region has 15 residues. Trimming removed 4 bases from V and 5 bases from J, with 17 bases in between. Germline-derived CDR1 and CDR2 are LGHNA and YSLEER. CDR3: CASSPTPQGTYGYTF. For the CDR3, the DNA is TGCGCCAGCAGCCCGACCCCGCAGGGCACTTATGGCTACACCTTC.

The chain couples TRBV5-1 to TRBJ2-1; D might be TRBD2 (6 bases). The CDR3 has 16 residues. Germline V gives CDR1 SGHRS, CDR2 YFSETQ. V shed 0 bases and J shed 5 bases, with 15 bases lying between them. In DNA, the CDR3 is TGCGCCAGCAGCTTGGCCGGGAGCGGTGATAACAATGAGCAGTTCTTC. Protein: CASSLAGSGDNNEQFF.

V and J are TRBV19 and TRBJ1-5, with TRBD1 as a possible D gene (6 bases). Trimming removed 3 bases from V and 0 bases from J, with 15 bases in between. The CDR3 covers 17 residues. Germline assignment: CDR1 LNHDA and CDR2 SQIVND (reference sequence). CDR3 sequence: CASSMTQGFGSNQPQHF. The CDR3 DNA sequence: TGTGCCAGTAGTATGACACAGGGCTTTGGTAGCAATCAGCCCCAGCATTTT. Variable domain in full (rest from reference TRBV19 and TRBJ1-5): DGGITQSPKYLFRKEGQNVTLSCEQNLNHDAMYWYRQDPGQGLRLIYYSQIVNDFQKGDIAEGYSVSREKKESFPLTVTSAQKNPTAFYLCASSMTQGFGSNQPQHFGDGTRLSIL.

The chain's CDR3 is CASSPDRGLDTGELFF. The CDR3 DNA reads as TGTGCCAGCAGTCCCGACAGGGGGCTCGACACCGGGGAGCTGTTTTTT. The rearrangement links TRBV27 to TRBJ2-2; 10 positions agree with TRBD1. The CDR3 sequence is 16 residues long. Germline-derived CDR1 and CDR2 are MNHEY and SMNVEV (reference sequence). V lost 5 bases, J lost 3 bases, and 6 bases stayed unmatched.

The V gene is TRBV19, the J gene TRBJ2-7; D may be TRBD1 or TRBD2 (5 bases each). CDR1 and CDR2 (germline): LNHDA, SQIVND (reference sequence). The CDR3 totals 13 residues. V was shortened by 9 bases and J by 3 bases, with 15 bases between the two germline ends. Here the CDR3 reads CASQFGASYEQYF. The CDR3 DNA is TGTGCCAGCCAATTCGGGGCTAGCTACGAGCAGTACTTC.

The V call is TRBV27, the J call TRBJ1-5, with TRBD1 identical over 7 bases. This CDR3 region has 14 residues. Per the germline V gene, CDR1 is MNHEY and CDR2 is SMNVEV (reference sequence). The trim removed 2 bases at V and 6 bases at J, leaving 4 bases unmatched. CDR3 sequence (DNA): TGTGCCAGCAGTTTAGAGGGGGCACTTCAGCCCCAGCATTTT. As protein: CASSLEGALQPQHF.

As concerns this clone: A much more abundant neighbour one base away suggests this may be a read error. V is TRBV28 and J is TRBJ2-5; D call uncertain. The assigned J gene may be wrong: the sequence end matches TRBJ2-7 better. Per the germline V gene, CDR1 is MDHEN and CDR2 is SYDVKM. CDR3 length: 10 residues. The CDR3 bases are TGTGCCAGCAGTGGCTACGAGCAGTACTTC. It is translated as CASSGYEQYF.

The chain links TRBV25-1 to TRBJ1-3; TRBD1 aligns across 8 bases. With 5 bases clipped from V and 9 bases from J, the junction kept 12 bases outside the gene matches. This CDR3 has 15 amino acids. Germline-derived CDR1 and CDR2 are MGHDK and SYGVNS. CDR3 sequence: CASSQDRDHGTTIYF. The CDR3, as DNA: TGTGCCAGCAGTCAGGACAGGGACCACGGGACCACCATATATTTT.

The genes are TRBV9 and TRBJ2-6, with no clear D. This CDR3 comprises 18 residues. The germline CDR1 and CDR2 sequences are SGDLS and YYNGEE. The germline V and J ends were trimmed by 0 bases and 0 bases, with 13 bases remaining between them. Here the CDR3 reads CASSVASHSYSGANVLTF. The CDR3 DNA reads as TGTGCCAGCAGCGTAGCTTCCCACAGCTACTCTGGGGCCAACGTCCTGACTTTC.

CDR3 protein: CASSAQKGQALSSTLRNEQFF. The CDR3 coding sequence is TGTGCCAGCAGCGCGCAGAAAGGACAGGCCCTCTCTAGTACTTTAAGGAATGAGCAGTTCTTC. The rearrangement uses TRBV9 and TRBJ2-1; 7 nucleotides line up with TRBD1. CDR1 and CDR2 from the germline V gene are SGDLS and YYNGEE. J gave up 7 bases and V 3 bases, and 28 bases lay outside the gene matches. The CDR3 has 21 amino acids.

The chain links TRBV7-6 to TRBJ2-2; tentative D call: TRBD1 (6 bases). V lost 7 bases to trimming and J lost 2 bases, with 17 bases between them. The CDR3 runs 16 residues. Germline assignment: CDR1 SGHVS and CDR2 FNYEAQ. The CDR3 protein is CASKAQLGGNTGELFF. In DNA form, the CDR3 reads TGTGCCAGCAAAGCCCAACTAGGGGGAAACACCGGGGAGCTGTTTTTT.

The V and J genes are TRBV5-1 and TRBJ2-7; 7 bases line up with TRBD2. Germline assignment: CDR1 SGHRS and CDR2 YFSETQ. V lost 0 bases, J lost 2 bases, and 8 bases stayed unmatched. The CDR3 has 16 residues. Written as DNA, the CDR3 is TGCGCCAGCAGCTTGGGAGGCGGGAGATCCCCCTACGAGCAGTACTTC. Translating it yields CASSLGGGRSPYEQYF.

This clone was seen a single time. V usage is TRBV18 and J usage is TRBJ1-1; possibly TRBD1 for D (5 bases). There are 16 residues in the CDR3. From germline, CDR1 is KGHSH and CDR2 LQKENI. The V end lost 6 bases, the J end lost 4 bases, and 21 bases lay between the germline ends. The CDR3 sequence is CASSPPRGASSTEAFF. In DNA, the CDR3 is TGTGCCAGCTCGCCCCCCAGAGGGGCAAGCAGCACTGAAGCTTTCTTT.